These 26 T cell receptor beta chains came from one sample sequenced in a study of cytomegalovirus exposure and HLA in healthy donors. Vbeta (60) and Jbeta (13) primers were used in the PCR. Sequenced by immunoSEQ multiplex PCR; TCRdb stores in-frame clones only, minus some. The sample yields around 94,000 clones, roughly 73% seen once. Sequencing was carried out using PBMCs. These TCRs come from a male donor in good health and CMV-seropositive.

V gene TRBV6-1 combines with J gene TRBJ2-3, with D perhaps matching TRBD1 (5 bases). Germline-derived CDR1 and CDR2 are MNHNS and SASEGT. CDR3 length: 15 residues. The germline V and J ends were trimmed by 2 bases and 0 bases, with 9 bases remaining between them. Written as DNA, the CDR3 is TGTGCCAGCAGTGAACTTACAGGTAGCACAGATACGCAGTATTTT. This encodes CASSELTGSTDTQYF.

The V call is TRBV5-4, the J call TRBJ2-1; tentative D call: TRBD2 (7 bases). The CDR3 consists of 16 residues. V was pared by 6 bases and J by 4 bases, with 20 bases between. Per germline, CDR1 SGHNT and CDR2 YYREEE (reference sequence). CDR3 in amino acids: CASKRVEAGAYNEQFF. The CDR3 region has the DNA TGTGCCAGCAAGAGGGTAGAGGCGGGGGCTTACAATGAGCAGTTCTTC.

This chain joins TRBV6-4 and TRBJ2-2, with D possibly TRBD2 on 5 matching bases. Germline V gene lookup returns CDR1 MRHNA and CDR2 SNTAGT. The CDR3 covers 13 residues. V dropped 6 bases and J dropped 6 bases, with 11 bases sitting between them. The CDR3 nucleotides are TGTGCCAGCAGCCCCGAGAGGGCCGGGGAGCTGTTTTTT. Translated, it gives CASSPERAGELFF.

The chain joins TRBV6-1 to TRBJ2-2; no definite D call. Germline V gene data show CDR1 as MNHNS and CDR2 as SASEGT. This CDR3 region has 11 residues. The V gene lost 6 bases and the J gene lost 4 bases, with 3 bases spanning the gap. In DNA, the CDR3 is TGTGCCAGCAGAGCCACCGGGGAGCTGTTTTTT. Translated: CASRATGELFF.

The count of this clone is one. The V and J genes are TRBV4-1 and TRBJ2-3; 9 bases are a match to TRBD2. V lost 1 base, J lost 2 bases, and 1 base stayed unmatched. This CDR3 spans 15 amino acids. CDR1 MGHRA and CDR2 YSYEKL come from the germline V gene. The CDR3 bases are TGCGCCAGCAGCCAAGTAGCGGGAGCCACAGATACGCAGTATTTT. Translation gives CASSQVAGATDTQYF.

The chain couples TRBV18 to TRBJ2-7; D is uncertain. The V and J ends lost 4 bases and 3 bases respectively, with 7 bases between them. The germline CDR1 and CDR2 sequences are KGHSH and LQKENI. The CDR3 totals 12 residues. Written as DNA, the CDR3 is TGTGCCAGCTCACTCGGGTTCTACGAGCAGTACTTC. Translating it yields CASSLGFYEQYF.

This chain connects TRBV30 to TRBJ2-1; the match to TRBD2 covers 7 bases. This CDR3 is built from 13 residues. CDR1 and CDR2 (germline): GTSNPN, SVGIG (reference sequence). V was clipped by 0 bases and J by 10 bases; unmatched bases: 6. The CDR3, as DNA: TGTGCCTGGAGTGTAGGACTAGTTGAGGAGCAGTTCTTC. This gives the protein CAWSVGLVEEQFF.

V and J are TRBV29-1 and TRBJ2-7, with 12 bases lining up with TRBD2. The V segment lost 0 bases and the J segment 6 bases; nucleotides outside the gene matches: 6. Germline CDR1 SQVTM, CDR2 ANQGSEA. CDR3 length: 15 amino acids. This CDR3 reads CSVEDPTSGSFEQYF. The CDR3 nucleotides read TGCAGCGTTGAAGACCCGACTAGCGGGAGCTTCGAGCAGTACTTC.

The V and J genes are TRBV2 and TRBJ2-3, with TRBD2 identical over 12 bases. CDR3 length: 15 residues. Germline loops: CDR1 SNHLY, CDR2 FYNNEI. J was trimmed by 2 bases and V by 4 bases; bases with no gene match: 1. This CDR3 reads CASSGTSGVTDTQYF. The CDR3 DNA reads TGTGCCAGCAGTGGGACTAGCGGGGTCACAGATACGCAGTATTTT.

The J gene is TRBJ1-2, the V gene TRBV2; TRBD1 is a possible D gene (5 bases). The CDR3 spans 16 residues. Germline lookup yields CDR1 SNHLY and CDR2 FYNNEI. Trimming took off 7 bases at V and 4 bases at J, with 22 bases between the two ends. CDR3 sequence: CASNNGGRSGRYGYTF. The CDR3 nucleotides are TGTGCCAGCAATAACGGGGGAAGGTCGGGACGCTATGGCTACACCTTC.

This chain connects TRBV15 to TRBJ2-1; D ambiguous. Germline-derived CDR1 and CDR2 are LNHNV and YYDKDF (reference sequence). V was clipped by 0 bases and J by 6 bases, with 15 bases between them. The CDR3 has 16 residues. The CDR3 region has the DNA TGTGCCACCAGCAGAGATCGAACTCTTGGTGGCAATGAGCAGTTCTTC. It encodes CATSRDRTLGGNEQFF. The variable domain in full, completed from reference TRBV15 and TRBJ2-1, reads DAMVIQNPRYQVTQFGKPVTLSCSQTLNHNVMYWYQQKSSQAPKLLFHYYDKDFNNEADTPDNFQSRRPNTSFCFLDIRSPGLGDTAMYLCATSRDRTLGGNEQFFGPGTRLTVL.

The CDR3 DNA sequence: TGTGCCAGCAGCGCCGCAACAGGTTCCTACGAGCAGTACTTC. Its protein product is CASSAATGSYEQYF. The J gene is TRBJ2-7, the V gene TRBV9, with TRBD1 as a possible D gene (5 bases). Trimming pared 3 bases from V and 1 base from J, leaving 11 bases between. This CDR3 comprises 14 residues. Germline V lookup: CDR1 SGDLS, CDR2 YYNGEE.

This sequence joins TRBV5-4 and TRBJ2-6; weak D call: TRBD1 (7 bases). The CDR3 extends over 16 amino acids. Per the germline V gene, CDR1 is SGHNT and CDR2 is YYREEE (reference sequence). V shed 3 bases and J shed 2 bases, with 12 bases lying between them. The CDR3 spells CASSSTGRTGANVLTF. CDR3 bases: TGTGCCAGCAGCTCGACAGGGAGGACTGGGGCCAACGTCCTGACTTTC. Full variable domain (rest looked up from reference TRBV5-4 and TRBJ2-6): ETGVTQSPTHLIKTRGQQVTLRCSSQSGHNTVSWYQQALGQGPQFIFQYYREEENGRGNFPPRFSGLQFPNYSSELNVNALELDDSALYLCASSSTGRTGANVLTFGAGSRLTVL.

The V gene is TRBV5-1, the J gene TRBJ2-7; tentatively, D is TRBD2 (6 bases). The CDR3 length is 12 residues. Looked up from germline, CDR1 is SGHRS and CDR2 is YFSETQ. Trimming took off 2 bases at V and 6 bases at J, with 9 bases between the two ends. CDR3 in amino acids: CASSLWGVEQYF. The CDR3 region has the DNA TGCGCCAGCAGCTTATGGGGGGTCGAGCAGTACTTC.

The table lists this clone with a few counts. The rearrangement uses TRBV5-1 and TRBJ1-6; D remains unclear. CDR1 and CDR2 from the germline V gene are SGHRS and YFSETQ. V was trimmed by 2 bases and J by 7 bases, leaving 13 bases between them. The CDR3 length is 15 residues. DNA for the CDR3: TGCGCCAGCAGCTTTAATGGAGCGGGGAATTCACCCCTCCACTTT. Its protein product is CASSFNGAGNSPLHF.

This clone was seen only once. The CDR3 sequence: CASSEGRLAGTHEQYF. For the CDR3, the DNA is TGTGCCAGCAGTGAAGGGCGACTAGCGGGTACGCACGAGCAGTACTTC. The V and J genes are TRBV2 and TRBJ2-7; TRBD2 matches at 10 bases. The CDR3 has 16 amino acids. CDR1 and CDR2 (germline): SNHLY, FYNNEI. With V trimmed by 1 base and J by 5 bases, 8 bases remained unmatched.

The chain joins TRBV4-1 to TRBJ1-5; the D gene is possibly TRBD1 (5 bases). The CDR3 spans 15 residues. The germline gives CDR1 MGHRA, CDR2 YSYEKL. With 0 bases removed from V and 7 bases from J, the gap between germline ends came to 13 bases. The DNA of the CDR3 is TGCGCCAGCAGCCAAGATTGGGCAGGGAGGCAGCCCCAGCATTTT. It is translated as CASSQDWAGRQPQHF.

This clone has a handful of counts. The chain is built from TRBV25-1 and TRBJ2-5; D unclear. From germline, CDR1 is MGHDK and CDR2 SYGVNS. The CDR3 is made up of 13 amino acids. The germline V and J ends were trimmed by 3 bases and 1 base, with 6 bases remaining between them. The CDR3 DNA follows: TGTGCCAGCAGTGATCCCGTCCAAGAGACCCAGTACTTC. Its protein product is CASSDPVQETQYF.

The rearrangement joins TRBV7-8 to TRBJ2-5; 7 nucleotides align to TRBD1. The germline CDR1 and CDR2 sequences are SGHVS and FQNEAQ. The CDR3 covers 16 residues. V was pared by 5 bases and J by 3 bases, with 12 bases of the junction left unmatched. This chain's CDR3 is CASSQTGLLTEETQYF. CDR3 nucleotide sequence: TGTGCCAGCAGCCAGACAGGGCTTCTCACTGAAGAGACCCAGTACTTC.

This rearrangement joins TRBV5-1 to TRBJ2-5; 11 positions agree with TRBD1. CDR3 length: 16 residues. Trimming cost V 4 bases and J 0 bases; bases outside gene matches: 5. Germline CDR1 and CDR2: SGHRS and YFSETQ. The CDR3 loop reads CASSTGTGGYQETQYF. The DNA for the CDR3 is TGCGCCAGCAGCACCGGGACAGGGGGGTACCAAGAGACCCAGTACTTC.

The rearrangement uses TRBV28 and TRBJ2-4, with a weak D call TRBD2 (6 bases). The CDR3 has 18 amino acids. Trimming stripped 6 bases from V and 3 bases from J, with 24 bases between. The germline V gene encodes CDR1 MDHEN and CDR2 SYDVKM. The CDR3 protein is CASSPESSGGPSKNIQYF. CDR3 sequence (DNA): TGTGCCAGCAGCCCAGAATCCAGCGGAGGGCCAAGCAAAAACATTCAGTACTTC.

This chain connects TRBV30 to TRBJ1-2, with D perhaps matching TRBD1 (5 bases). The CDR3 consists of 13 residues. Deletions cut 2 bases from V and 4 bases from J, with 11 bases between. Per the germline V gene, CDR1 is GTSNPN and CDR2 is SVGIG (reference sequence). The CDR3 spells CAWSPQGIYGYTF. The CDR3 DNA sequence: TGTGCCTGGAGTCCCCAGGGCATCTATGGCTACACCTTC.

This clone was observed a single time. The CDR3 coding sequence is TGTGCCAGCAGCTTAGGGGCAGGTTTTGGTGAGCAGTTCTTC. This gives the protein CASSLGAGFGEQFF. The V call is TRBV13, the J call TRBJ2-1, with D uncertain. The CDR3 contains 14 residues. The ends were cut back, 0 bases at V and 9 bases at J, with 12 bases in the middle. The germline CDR1 and CDR2 sequences are PRHDT and FYEKMQ (reference sequence).

The V and J genes are TRBV4-1 and TRBJ1-3; 7 nucleotides match TRBD1. Germline CDR1 and CDR2: MGHRA and YSYEKL. The CDR3 is 15 residues long. Trimming at V came to 2 bases and at J to 8 bases, leaving 9 bases not matched to a gene. The CDR3 DNA sequence: TGCGCCAGCAGCCAACAGACAGGGATCGAGGACACCATATATTTT. Translated: CASSQQTGIEDTIYF.

This sequence joins TRBV14 and TRBJ1-2, with 8 bases fitting TRBD1. The CDR3 sequence is 15 residues long. The ends lost 1 base at V and 3 bases at J; junction bases unmatched: 4. Germline V gene lookup returns CDR1 SGHDN and CDR2 FVKESK. CDR3 in DNA: TGTGCCAGCAGCCAAGTTCAGGGGGCTTACTATGGCTACACCTTC. Protein sequence: CASSQVQGAYYGYTF.

The rearrangement uses TRBV2 and TRBJ2-7; 7 nucleotides align to TRBD1. The germline CDR1 and CDR2 sequences are SNHLY and FYNNEI. The CDR3 is 14 residues long. With V trimmed by 6 bases and J by 2 bases, 7 bases remained unmatched. In DNA, the CDR3 is TGTGCCAGCAGCCGACAGGGCCCCACCTACGAGCAGTACTTC. This encodes CASSRQGPTYEQYF.